Listed here is a single T cell receptor beta chain. Antigen: not known. Germline values: CDR1 SGHRS, CDR2 YFSETQ. Trimming removed 2 bases from V and 5 bases from J; junction bases left unmatched: 9. This CDR3 region has 17 residues. The isolated RNA, all of it, was reverse transcribed, so expressed TCRB transcripts were what got sequenced. The protocol was immunoSEQ multiplex PCR, while the TCRdb copy is restricted to in-frame clones and leaves out a portion. The sample has fewer than 250,000 clones; about 14% are singletons. This specimen comes from a study of beta chain features in type 1 diabetes. Overall study: Patient and healthy donor groups were alike in age, gender and cell yields. Sorted cells from all samples, numbering roughly 100 million, were examined. Notes on the study in general: People with Type 1 diabetes carried modestly yet significantly shorter TCRB CDR3s in all four CD4+ subsets. Fewer junction insertions and more nucleotide deletions appeared in type 1 diabetes patients.

The chain couples TRBV5-1 to TRBJ1-6; 8 bases match TRBD1. Sequencing was performed on naive CD4+ T cells from blood. The clonotype comes from a middle-aged woman in good health. CDR3 protein: CASSLSSGGRDNSPLHF. In nucleotides, the CDR3 is TGCGCCAGCAGCTTATCCTCAGGGGGCAGAGATAATTCACCCCTCCACTTT.